This T cell receptor (beta chain) was obtained from a study of blood T cell repertoires in COVID-19. The method was immunoSEQ multiplex PCR; TCRdb's version includes in-frame clones alone and lacks a portion of them. This sample has over 200,000 clones, with about 90% found just once. The sequence was collected from a woman under 40 who had recovered from COVID-19. The sequenced sample consisted of peripheral blood.

The CDR3 sequence is CASTPRAQGAGYEQYF. The CDR3 DNA follows: TGCGCCAGCACCCCGAGGGCCCAGGGGGCAGGGTACGAGCAGTACTTC. The chain combines TRBV5-1 with TRBJ2-7; 8 bases are shared with TRBD1. The CDR3 length is 16 residues. V trimming: 6 bases; J trimming: 4 bases; junction bases outside the gene matches: 15. Germline lookup yields CDR1 SGHRS and CDR2 YFSETQ.